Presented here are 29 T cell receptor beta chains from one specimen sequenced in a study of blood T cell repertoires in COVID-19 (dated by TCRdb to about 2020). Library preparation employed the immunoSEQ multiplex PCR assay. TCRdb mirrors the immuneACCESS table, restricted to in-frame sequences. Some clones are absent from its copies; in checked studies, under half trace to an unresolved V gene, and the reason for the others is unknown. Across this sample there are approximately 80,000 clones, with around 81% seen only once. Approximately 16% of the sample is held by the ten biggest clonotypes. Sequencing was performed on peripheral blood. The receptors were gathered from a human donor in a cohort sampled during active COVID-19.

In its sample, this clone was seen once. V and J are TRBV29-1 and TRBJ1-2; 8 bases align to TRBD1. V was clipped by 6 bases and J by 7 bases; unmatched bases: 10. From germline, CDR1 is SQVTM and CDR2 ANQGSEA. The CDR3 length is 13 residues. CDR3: CSVGGQGNIGYTF. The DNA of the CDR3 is TGCAGCGTCGGAGGACAGGGCAATATTGGCTACACCTTC.

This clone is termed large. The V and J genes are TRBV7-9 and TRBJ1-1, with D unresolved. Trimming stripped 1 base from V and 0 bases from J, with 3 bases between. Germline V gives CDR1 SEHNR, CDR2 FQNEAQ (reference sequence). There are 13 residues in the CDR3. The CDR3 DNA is TGTGCCAGCAGCTTAGACTTGAACACTGAAGCTTTCTTT. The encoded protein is CASSLDLNTEAFF.

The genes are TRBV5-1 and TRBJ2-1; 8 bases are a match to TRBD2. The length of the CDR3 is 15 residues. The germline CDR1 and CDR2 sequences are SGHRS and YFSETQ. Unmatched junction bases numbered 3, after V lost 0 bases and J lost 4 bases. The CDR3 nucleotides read TGCGCCAGCAGCTTGGCCAGCGGGGGTTACAATGAGCAGTTCTTC. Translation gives CASSLASGGYNEQFF.

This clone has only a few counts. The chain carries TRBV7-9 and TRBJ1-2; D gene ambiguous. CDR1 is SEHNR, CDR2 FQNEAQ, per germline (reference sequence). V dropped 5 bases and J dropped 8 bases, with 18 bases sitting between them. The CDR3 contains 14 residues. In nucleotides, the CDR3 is TGTGCCAGCAGCCCGGGAGGACCGGGATACGGCTACACCTTC. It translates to CASSPGGPGYGYTF.

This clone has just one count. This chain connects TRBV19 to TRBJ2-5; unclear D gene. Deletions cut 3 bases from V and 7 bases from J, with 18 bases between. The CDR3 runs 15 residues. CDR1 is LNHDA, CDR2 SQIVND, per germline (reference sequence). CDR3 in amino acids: CASSMYGLPAGTQYF. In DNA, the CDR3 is TGTGCCAGTAGTATGTATGGCCTCCCGGCAGGGACCCAGTACTTC.

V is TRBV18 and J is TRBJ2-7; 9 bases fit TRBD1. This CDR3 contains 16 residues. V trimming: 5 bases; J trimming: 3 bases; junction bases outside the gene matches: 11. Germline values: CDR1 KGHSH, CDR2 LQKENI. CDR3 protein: CASSDGQGLLSYEQYF. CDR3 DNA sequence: TGTGCCAGCTCAGATGGACAGGGGCTGTTAAGCTACGAGCAGTACTTC.

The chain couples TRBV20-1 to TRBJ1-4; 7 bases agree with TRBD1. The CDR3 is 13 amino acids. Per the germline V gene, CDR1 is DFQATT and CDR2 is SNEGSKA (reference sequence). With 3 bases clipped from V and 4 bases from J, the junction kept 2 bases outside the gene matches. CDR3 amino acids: CSASQGGNEKLFF. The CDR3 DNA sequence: TGCAGTGCTAGTCAGGGGGGTAATGAAAAACTGTTTTTT.

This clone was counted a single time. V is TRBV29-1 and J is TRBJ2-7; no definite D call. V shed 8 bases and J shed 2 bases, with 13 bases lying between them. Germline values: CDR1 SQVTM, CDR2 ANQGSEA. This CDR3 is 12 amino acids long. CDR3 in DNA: TGCAGCACCCTTGGTGCGGCCTACGAGCAGTACTTC. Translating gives CSTLGAAYEQYF.

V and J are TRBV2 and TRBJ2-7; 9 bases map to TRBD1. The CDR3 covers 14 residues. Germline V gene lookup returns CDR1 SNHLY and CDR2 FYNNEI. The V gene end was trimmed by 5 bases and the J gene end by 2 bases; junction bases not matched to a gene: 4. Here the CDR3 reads CASSIDRGAYEQYF. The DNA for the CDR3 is TGTGCCAGCAGTATAGACAGGGGGGCCTACGAGCAGTACTTC.

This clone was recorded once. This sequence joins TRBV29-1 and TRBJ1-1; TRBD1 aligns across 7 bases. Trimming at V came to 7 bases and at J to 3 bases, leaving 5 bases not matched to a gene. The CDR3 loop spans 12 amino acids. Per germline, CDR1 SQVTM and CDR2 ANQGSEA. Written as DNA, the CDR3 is TGCAGCGCTCGACAGGGAGACACTGAAGCTTTCTTT. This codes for CSARQGDTEAFF.

CDR3 in amino acids: CSVGQGVRNTEAFF. CDR3 nucleotide sequence: TGCAGCGTTGGCCAGGGGGTTAGAAACACTGAAGCTTTCTTT. The chain is built from TRBV29-1 and TRBJ1-1; 7 bases fit TRBD1. J was trimmed by 2 bases and V by 4 bases; bases with no gene match: 7. This CDR3 is 14 amino acids long. Looked up from germline, CDR1 is SQVTM and CDR2 is ANQGSEA.

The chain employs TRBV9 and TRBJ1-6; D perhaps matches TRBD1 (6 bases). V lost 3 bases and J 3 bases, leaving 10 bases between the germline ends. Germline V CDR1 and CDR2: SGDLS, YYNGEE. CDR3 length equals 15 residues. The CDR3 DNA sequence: TGTGCCAGCAGCGCGGACAGTCTCTATAATTCACCCCTCCACTTT. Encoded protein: CASSADSLYNSPLHF.

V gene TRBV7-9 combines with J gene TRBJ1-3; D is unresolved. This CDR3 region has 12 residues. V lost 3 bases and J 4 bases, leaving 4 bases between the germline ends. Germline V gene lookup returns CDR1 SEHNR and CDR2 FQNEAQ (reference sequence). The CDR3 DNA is TGTGCCAGCAGCTTCGGGGGAAACACCATATATTTT. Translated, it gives CASSFGGNTIYF.

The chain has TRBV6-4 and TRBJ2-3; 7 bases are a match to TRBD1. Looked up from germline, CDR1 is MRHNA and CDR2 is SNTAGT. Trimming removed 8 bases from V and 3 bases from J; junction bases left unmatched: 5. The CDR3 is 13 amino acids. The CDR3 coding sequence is TGTGCCAGCGCCCGACAGGGAACAGATACGCAGTATTTT. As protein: CASARQGTDTQYF.

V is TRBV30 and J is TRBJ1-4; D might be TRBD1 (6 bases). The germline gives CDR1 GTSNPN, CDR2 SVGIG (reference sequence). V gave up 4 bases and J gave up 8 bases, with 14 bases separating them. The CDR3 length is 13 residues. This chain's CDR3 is CAWTRQGQEKLFF. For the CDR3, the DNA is TGTGCCTGGACCCGGCAGGGGCAAGAAAAACTGTTTTTT.

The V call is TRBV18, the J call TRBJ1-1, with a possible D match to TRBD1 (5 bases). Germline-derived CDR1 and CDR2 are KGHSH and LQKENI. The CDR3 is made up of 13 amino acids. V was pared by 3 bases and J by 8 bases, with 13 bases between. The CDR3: CASSPPGVAEAFF. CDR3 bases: TGTGCCAGCTCACCTCCGGGGGTAGCCGAAGCTTTCTTT.

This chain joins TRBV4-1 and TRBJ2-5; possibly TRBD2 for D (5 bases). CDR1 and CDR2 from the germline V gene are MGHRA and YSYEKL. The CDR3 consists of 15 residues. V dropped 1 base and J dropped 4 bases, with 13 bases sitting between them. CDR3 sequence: CASSQVGPGGETQYF. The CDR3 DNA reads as TGCGCCAGCAGCCAAGTTGGACCTGGAGGAGAGACCCAGTACTTC.

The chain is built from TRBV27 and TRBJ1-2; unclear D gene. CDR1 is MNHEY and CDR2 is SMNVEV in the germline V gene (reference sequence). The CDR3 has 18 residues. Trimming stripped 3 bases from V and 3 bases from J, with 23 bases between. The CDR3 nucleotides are TGTGCCAGCAGTTTCTTACCCGGGAAGCTCGACCCCGACTATGGCTACACCTTC. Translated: CASSFLPGKLDPDYGYTF.

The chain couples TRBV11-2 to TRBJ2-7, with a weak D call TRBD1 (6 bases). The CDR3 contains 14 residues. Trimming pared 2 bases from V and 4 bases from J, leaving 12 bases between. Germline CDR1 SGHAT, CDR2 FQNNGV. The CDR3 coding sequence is TGTGCCAGCAGCTTATCGGGGACACCATACGAGCAGTACTTC. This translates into CASSLSGTPYEQYF.

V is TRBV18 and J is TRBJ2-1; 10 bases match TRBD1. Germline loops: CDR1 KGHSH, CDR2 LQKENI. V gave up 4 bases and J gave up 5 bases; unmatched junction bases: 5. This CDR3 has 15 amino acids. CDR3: CASSRGTGDDNEQFF. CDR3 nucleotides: TGTGCCAGCTCACGGGGGACAGGGGATGACAATGAGCAGTTCTTC.

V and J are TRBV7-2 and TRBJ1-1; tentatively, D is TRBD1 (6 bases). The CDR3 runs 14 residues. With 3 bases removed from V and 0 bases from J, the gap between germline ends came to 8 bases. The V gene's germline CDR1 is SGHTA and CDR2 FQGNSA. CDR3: CASSFAGVNTEAFF. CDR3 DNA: TGTGCCAGCAGCTTTGCAGGGGTGAACACTGAAGCTTTCTTT.

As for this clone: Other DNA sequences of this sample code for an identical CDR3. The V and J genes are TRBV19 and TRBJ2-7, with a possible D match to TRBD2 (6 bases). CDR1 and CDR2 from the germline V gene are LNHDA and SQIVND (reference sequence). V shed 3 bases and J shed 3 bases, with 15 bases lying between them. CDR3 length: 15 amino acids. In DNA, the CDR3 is TGTGCCAGTAGTATTAGTCCCGGGACTTACTACGAGCAGTACTTC. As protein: CASSISPGTYYEQYF.

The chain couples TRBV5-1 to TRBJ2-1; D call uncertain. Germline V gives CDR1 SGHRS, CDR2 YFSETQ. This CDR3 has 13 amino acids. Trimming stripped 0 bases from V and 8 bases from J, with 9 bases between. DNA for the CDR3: TGCGCCAGCAGCTTGGATCCCCTAGATGAGCAGTTCTTC. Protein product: CASSLDPLDEQFF.

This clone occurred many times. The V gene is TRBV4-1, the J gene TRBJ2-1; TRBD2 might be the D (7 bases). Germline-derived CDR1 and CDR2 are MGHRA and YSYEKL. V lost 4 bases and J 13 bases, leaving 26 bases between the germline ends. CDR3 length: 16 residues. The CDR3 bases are TGCGCCAGCAGCCCTCTAGAGGGGGGGGGCCCTCCTTACCAGTTCTTC. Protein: CASSPLEGGGPPYQFF.

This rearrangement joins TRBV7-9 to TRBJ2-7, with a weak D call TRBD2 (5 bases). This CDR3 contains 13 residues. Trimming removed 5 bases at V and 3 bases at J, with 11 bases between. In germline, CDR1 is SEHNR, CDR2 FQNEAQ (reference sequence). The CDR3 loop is CASSPLGNYEQYV. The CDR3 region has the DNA TGTGCCAGCAGCCCCCTCGGGAACTACGAGCAGTACGTC.

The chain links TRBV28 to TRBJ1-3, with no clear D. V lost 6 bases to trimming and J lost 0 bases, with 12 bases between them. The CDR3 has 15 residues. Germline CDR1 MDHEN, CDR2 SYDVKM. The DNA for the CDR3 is TGTGCCAGCAGGACGGTCCGGGACTCTGGAAACACCATATATTTT. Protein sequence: CASRTVRDSGNTIYF.

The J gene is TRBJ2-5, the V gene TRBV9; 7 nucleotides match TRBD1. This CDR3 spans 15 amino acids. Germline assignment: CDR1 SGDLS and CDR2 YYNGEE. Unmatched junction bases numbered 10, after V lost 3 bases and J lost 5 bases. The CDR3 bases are TGTGCCAGCAGCGAATGGACAGGCCTGGGGGAGACCCAGTACTTC. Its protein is CASSEWTGLGETQYF.

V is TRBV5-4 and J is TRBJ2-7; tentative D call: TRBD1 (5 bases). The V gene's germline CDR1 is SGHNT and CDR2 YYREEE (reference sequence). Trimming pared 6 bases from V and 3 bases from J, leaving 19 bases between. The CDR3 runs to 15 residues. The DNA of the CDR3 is TGTGCCAGCAACGCAGACTCAGGGTTTGGCTACGAGCAGTACTTC. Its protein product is CASNADSGFGYEQYF. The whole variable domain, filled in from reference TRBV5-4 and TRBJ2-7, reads ETGVTQSPTHLIKTRGQQVTLRCSSQSGHNTVSWYQQALGQGPQFIFQYYREEENGRGNFPPRFSGLQFPNYSSELNVNALELDDSALYLCASNADSGFGYEQYFGPGTRLTVT.

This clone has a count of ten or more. The DNA of the CDR3 is TGTGCCAGCAGTTATGGGGGGACTAGCGATAACATTCAGTACTTC. Translating gives CASSYGGTSDNIQYF. The J gene is TRBJ2-4, the V gene TRBV7-9, with TRBD2 matching over 10 bases. The V and J ends lost 6 bases and 7 bases, in that order; junction bases with no gene match: 9. Germline CDR1 is SEHNR and CDR2 is FQNEAQ (reference sequence). CDR3 length equals 15 residues.